This T cell receptor (beta chain) was sequenced during a study of blood T cell repertoires in COVID-19. Study at large: Acute and convalescent COVID-19 specimens originated in the United States, Italy and Spain. The cDNA or gDNA used as material had been derived from T cells, B-cell-depleted T cells, or PBMCs.

In the source study's methods: Reference gene primer amplification gave nucleated cell count estimates. Sequencing was performed with immunoSEQ multiplex PCR; in TCRdb, only in-frame clones are kept and a portion is missing. Clone size and the V and J calls come from that table; the DNA yielded D and trimming. The sample includes some 300,000 clones, less than 90% of them seen just once. The CDR3 loop spans 12 amino acids. Trimming shortened V by 7 bases and J by 2 bases, and 9 bases separated the two germline ends. Germline assignment: CDR1 MDHEN and CDR2 SYDVKM. Patients at the Seattle site were enrolled during active infection and followed longitudinally.

The sequenced sample was peripheral blood. The receptor's source is a woman in her 70s with COVID-19, enrolled during active disease. V usage is TRBV28 and J usage is TRBJ2-7; tentative D call: TRBD1 (6 bases). CDR3 region: CASNEGAYEQYF. For the CDR3, the DNA is TGTGCCAGCAACGAGGGGGCCTACGAGCAGTACTTC. Based on the CDR3 plus reference TRBV28 and TRBJ2-7, the full variable domain is DVKVTQSSRYLVKRTGEKVFLECVQDMDHENMFWYRQDPGLGLRLIYFSYDVKMKEKGDIPEGYSVSREKKERFSLILESASTNQTSMYLCASNEGAYEQYFGPGTRLTVT.